This TCR beta chain was sequenced for a study of blood T cell repertoires in COVID-19. Study summary: Acute-phase and convalescent COVID-19 samples originated in the United States, Italy and Spain.

Sequencing used immunoSEQ multiplex PCR; TCRdb keeps in-frame clones, though not all of them. Among approximately 220,000 clones listed, 80% to 90% were seen once. Participants were aged about 18 to 89 years from roughly 26 US areas. What was sequenced was PBMCs or T cells enriched from blood (not recorded which). The clonotype comes from a woman aged 35 to 49 with acute COVID-19.

DNA of the CDR3: TGTGCCAGCAGCTTGACAGGGGCCATGAACACTGAAGCTTTCTTT. Encoded protein: CASSLTGAMNTEAFF. This chain uses TRBV7-9 with TRBJ1-1; TRBD1 matches 8 bases. The CDR3 runs 15 residues. Germline V gene data show CDR1 as SEHNR and CDR2 as FQNEAQ (reference sequence). V lost 3 bases, J lost 0 bases, and 3 bases stayed unmatched.